The present T cell receptor (beta chain) was sequenced within a study of regulatory T cells in long-lasting Graves disease. Stated time point: newly diagnosed GD, antithyroid drugs for less than 3 months. After RNA was extracted from PBMCs, the TCR library was made from it. The V gene lost 7 bases and the J gene lost 2 bases, with 15 bases spanning the gap. The CDR3 loop spans 14 amino acids. The V gene's germline CDR1 is MNHEY and CDR2 SMNVEV (reference sequence). On this clonotype itself: Its antigen is still unknown.

Findings and caveats of the study: With persistent disease, TRBV28, TRBJ1-2 and TRBJ2-5 were the favored segments.

Arm-PCR of CDR3 regions with iRepertoire HTBI primers generated TCR beta libraries. TCRdb fed the multiplex PCR reads into MiXCR, producing one record per CDR3 protein. The sample includes around 400,000 distinct CDR3 sequences, 10% to 15% of them seen just once. The same sample was also studied in work on T cells in Graves' hyperthyroidism and ophthalmopathy.

This receptor was identified in a woman under 30 with Graves disease. The chain uses TRBV27 and TRBJ2-7, with D unresolved. This specimen was peripheral blood mononuclear cells (PBMCs), taken at new diagnosis, from a patient treated with antithyroid drugs. DNA for the CDR3: TGTGCCAGCAACTGGCCTCCCCCTCCCTACGAGCAGTACGTC. Its protein is CASNWPPPPYEQYV.